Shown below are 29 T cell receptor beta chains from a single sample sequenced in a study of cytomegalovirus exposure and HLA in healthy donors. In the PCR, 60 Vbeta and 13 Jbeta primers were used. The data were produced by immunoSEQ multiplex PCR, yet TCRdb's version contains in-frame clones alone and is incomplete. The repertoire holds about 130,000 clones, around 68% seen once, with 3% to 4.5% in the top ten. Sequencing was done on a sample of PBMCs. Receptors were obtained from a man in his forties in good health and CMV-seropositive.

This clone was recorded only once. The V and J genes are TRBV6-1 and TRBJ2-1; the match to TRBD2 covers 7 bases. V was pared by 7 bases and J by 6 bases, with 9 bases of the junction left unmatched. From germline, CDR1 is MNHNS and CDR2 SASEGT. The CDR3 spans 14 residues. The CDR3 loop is CASTTPSSGNEQFF. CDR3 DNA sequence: TGTGCCAGCACCACTCCTTCTAGCGGCAATGAGCAGTTCTTC.

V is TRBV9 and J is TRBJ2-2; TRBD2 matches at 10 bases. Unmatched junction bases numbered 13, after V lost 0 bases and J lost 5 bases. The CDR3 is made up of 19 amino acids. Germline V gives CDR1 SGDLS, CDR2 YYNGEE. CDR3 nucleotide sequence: TGTGCCAGCAGCGTAGAGGAGAGGCTAGCGGGAGTGGAGACCGGGGAGCTGTTTTTT. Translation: CASSVEERLAGVETGELFF.

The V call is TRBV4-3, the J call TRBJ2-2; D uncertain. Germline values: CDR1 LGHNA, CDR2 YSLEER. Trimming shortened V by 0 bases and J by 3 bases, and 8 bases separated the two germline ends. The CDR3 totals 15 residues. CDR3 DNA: TGCGCCAGCAGCCAAGAACACGCTCACACCGGGGAGCTGTTTTTT. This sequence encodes CASSQEHAHTGELFF.

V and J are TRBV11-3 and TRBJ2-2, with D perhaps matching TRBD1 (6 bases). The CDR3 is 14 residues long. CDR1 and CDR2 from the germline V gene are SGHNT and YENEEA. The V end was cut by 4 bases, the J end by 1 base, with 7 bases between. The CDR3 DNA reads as TGTGCCAGCAGCTCGGACAGGAACACCGGGGAGCTGTTTTTT. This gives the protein CASSSDRNTGELFF.

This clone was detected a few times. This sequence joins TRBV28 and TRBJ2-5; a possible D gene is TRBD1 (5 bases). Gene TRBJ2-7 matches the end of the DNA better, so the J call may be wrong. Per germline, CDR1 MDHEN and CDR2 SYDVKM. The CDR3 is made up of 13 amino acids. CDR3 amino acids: CASSLGAAYEQYF. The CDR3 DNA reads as TGTGCCAGCAGTTTAGGGGCAGCCTACGAGCAGTACTTC.

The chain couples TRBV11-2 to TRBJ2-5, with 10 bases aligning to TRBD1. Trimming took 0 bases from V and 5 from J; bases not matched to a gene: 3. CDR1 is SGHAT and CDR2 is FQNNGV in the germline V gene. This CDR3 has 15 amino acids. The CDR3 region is CASSLETGGVETQYF. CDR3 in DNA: TGTGCCAGCAGCTTAGAGACAGGGGGCGTCGAGACCCAGTACTTC.

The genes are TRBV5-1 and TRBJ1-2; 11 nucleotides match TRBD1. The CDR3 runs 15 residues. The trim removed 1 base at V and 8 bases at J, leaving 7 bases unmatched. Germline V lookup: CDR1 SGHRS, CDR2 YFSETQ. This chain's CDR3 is CASSLNGQGARGYTF. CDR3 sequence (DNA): TGCGCCAGCAGCTTGAATGGACAGGGGGCGAGAGGCTACACCTTC.

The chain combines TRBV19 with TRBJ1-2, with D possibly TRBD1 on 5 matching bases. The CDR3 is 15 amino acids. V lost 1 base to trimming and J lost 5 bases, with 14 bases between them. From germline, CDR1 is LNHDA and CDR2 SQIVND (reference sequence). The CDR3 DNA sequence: TGTGCCAGTAGTATAGGACAGAGGACGCAGTATGGCTACACCTTC. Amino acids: CASSIGQRTQYGYTF.

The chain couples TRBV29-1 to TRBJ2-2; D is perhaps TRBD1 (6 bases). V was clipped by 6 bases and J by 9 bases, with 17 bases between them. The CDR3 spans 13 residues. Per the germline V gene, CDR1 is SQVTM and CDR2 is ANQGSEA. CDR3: CSVDQGSRRELFF. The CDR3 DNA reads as TGCAGCGTGGACCAGGGGAGTCGGAGGGAGCTGTTTTTT.

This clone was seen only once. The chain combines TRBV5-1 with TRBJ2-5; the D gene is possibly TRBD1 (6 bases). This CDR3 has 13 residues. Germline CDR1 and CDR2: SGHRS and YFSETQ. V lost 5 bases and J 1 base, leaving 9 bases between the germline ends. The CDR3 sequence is CASRTGPQETQYF. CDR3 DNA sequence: TGCGCCAGCAGAACAGGGCCCCAAGAGACCCAGTACTTC.

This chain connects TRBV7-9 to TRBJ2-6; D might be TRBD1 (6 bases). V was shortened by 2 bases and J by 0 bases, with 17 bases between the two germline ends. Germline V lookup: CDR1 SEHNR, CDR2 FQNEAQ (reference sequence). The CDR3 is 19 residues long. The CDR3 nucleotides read TGTGCCAGCAGCTTATCGGTCGCAGGGGCTCTCTCTGGGGCCAACGTCCTGACTTTC. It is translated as CASSLSVAGALSGANVLTF.

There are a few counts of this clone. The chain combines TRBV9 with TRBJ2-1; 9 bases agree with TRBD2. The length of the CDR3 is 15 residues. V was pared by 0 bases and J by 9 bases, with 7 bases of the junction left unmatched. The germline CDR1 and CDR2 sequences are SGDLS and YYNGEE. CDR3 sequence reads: CASSVGGLAGSEQFF. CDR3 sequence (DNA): TGTGCCAGCAGCGTAGGTGGTCTAGCGGGATCTGAGCAGTTCTTC.

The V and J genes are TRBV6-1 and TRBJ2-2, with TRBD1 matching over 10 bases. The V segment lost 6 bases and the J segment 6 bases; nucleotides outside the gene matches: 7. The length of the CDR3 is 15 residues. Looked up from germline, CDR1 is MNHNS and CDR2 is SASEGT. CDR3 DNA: TGTGCCAGCAGGCCCGGGACAGGGGTCCCCGGGGAGCTGTTTTTT. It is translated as CASRPGTGVPGELFF.

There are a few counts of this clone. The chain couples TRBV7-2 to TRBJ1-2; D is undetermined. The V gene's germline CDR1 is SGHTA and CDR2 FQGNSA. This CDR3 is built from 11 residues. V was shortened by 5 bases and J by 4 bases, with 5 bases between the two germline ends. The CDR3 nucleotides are TGTGCCAGCAGCATGAGCTATGGCTACACCTTC. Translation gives CASSMSYGYTF.

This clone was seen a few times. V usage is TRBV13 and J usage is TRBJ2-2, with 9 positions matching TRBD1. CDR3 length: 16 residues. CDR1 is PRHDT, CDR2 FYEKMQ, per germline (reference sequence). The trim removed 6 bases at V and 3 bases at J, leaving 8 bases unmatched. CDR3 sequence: CASRLLRDRDTGELFF. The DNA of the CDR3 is TGTGCCAGCAGGCTCCTCCGGGACAGGGACACCGGGGAGCTGTTTTTT.

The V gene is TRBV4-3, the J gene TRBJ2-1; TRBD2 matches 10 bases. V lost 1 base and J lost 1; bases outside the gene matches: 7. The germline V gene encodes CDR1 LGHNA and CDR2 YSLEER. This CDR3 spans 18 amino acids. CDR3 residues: CASSQGLAGVLSYNEQFF. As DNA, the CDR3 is TGCGCCAGCAGCCAAGGGCTAGCGGGAGTACTATCCTACAATGAGCAGTTCTTC.

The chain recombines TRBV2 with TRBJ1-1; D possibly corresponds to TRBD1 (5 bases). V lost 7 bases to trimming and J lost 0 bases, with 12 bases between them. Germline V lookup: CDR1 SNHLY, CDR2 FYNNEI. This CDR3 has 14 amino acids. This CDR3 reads CASKRRGLNTEAFF. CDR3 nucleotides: TGTGCCAGCAAAAGGCGGGGCTTGAACACTGAAGCTTTCTTT. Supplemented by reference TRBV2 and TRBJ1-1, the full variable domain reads EPEVTQTPSHQVTQMGQEVILRCVPISNHLYFYWYRQILGQKVEFLVSFYNNEISEKSEIFDDQFSVERPDGSNFTLKIRSTKLEDSAMYFCASKRRGLNTEAFFGQGTRLTVV.

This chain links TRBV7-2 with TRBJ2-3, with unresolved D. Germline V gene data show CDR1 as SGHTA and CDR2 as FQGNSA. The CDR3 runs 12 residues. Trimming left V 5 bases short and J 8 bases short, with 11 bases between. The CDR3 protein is CASSITPGTQYF. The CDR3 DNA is TGTGCCAGCAGCATAACTCCCGGTACGCAGTATTTT.

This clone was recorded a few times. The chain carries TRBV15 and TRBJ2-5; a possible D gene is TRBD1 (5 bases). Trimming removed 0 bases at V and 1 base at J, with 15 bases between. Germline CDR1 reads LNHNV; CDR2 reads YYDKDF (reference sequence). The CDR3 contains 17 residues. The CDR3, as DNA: TGTGCCACCAGCAGAGATCAGCCAGGGTGGGTCCAAGAGACCCAGTACTTC. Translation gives CATSRDQPGWVQETQYF.

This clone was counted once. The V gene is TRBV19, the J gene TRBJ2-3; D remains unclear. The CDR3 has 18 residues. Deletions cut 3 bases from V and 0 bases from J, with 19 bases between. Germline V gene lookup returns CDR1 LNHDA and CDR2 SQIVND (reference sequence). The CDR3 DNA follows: TGTGCCAGTAGTATGCGAAAAATAGCTTCACCGAGCACAGATACGCAGTATTTT. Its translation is CASSMRKIASPSTDTQYF.

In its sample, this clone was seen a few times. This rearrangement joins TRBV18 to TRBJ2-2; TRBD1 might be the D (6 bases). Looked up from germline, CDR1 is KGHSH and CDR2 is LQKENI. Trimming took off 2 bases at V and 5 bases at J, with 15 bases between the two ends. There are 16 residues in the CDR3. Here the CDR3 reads CASSPIVAGETGELFF. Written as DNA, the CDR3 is TGTGCCAGCTCACCAATTGTGGCAGGGGAAACCGGGGAGCTGTTTTTT.

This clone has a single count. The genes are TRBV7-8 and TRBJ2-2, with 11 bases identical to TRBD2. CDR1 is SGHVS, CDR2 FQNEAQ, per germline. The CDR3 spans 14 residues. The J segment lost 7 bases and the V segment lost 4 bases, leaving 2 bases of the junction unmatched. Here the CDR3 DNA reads TGTGCCAGCAGCTCCGGACTAGCGGGCGGGGAGCTGTTTTTT. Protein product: CASSSGLAGGELFF.

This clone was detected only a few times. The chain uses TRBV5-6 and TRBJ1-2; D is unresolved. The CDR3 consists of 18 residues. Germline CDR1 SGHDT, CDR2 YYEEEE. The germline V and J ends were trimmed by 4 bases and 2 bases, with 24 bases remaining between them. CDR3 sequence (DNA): TGTGCCAGCAGCGGAAAAGGTGGAGTCCTAACCCTGAACTATGGCTACACCTTC. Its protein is CASSGKGGVLTLNYGYTF.

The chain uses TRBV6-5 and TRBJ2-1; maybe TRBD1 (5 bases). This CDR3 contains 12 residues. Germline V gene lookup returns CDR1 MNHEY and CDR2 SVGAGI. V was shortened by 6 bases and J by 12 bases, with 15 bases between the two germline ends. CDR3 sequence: CASRSKLTGQFF. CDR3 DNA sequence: TGTGCCAGCAGGTCCAAGCTTACAGGGCAGTTCTTC.

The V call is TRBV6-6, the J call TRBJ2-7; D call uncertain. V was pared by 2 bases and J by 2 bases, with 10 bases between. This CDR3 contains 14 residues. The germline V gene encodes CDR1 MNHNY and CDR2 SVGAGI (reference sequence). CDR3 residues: CASSYGRTTYEQYF. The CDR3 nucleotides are TGTGCCAGCAGTTACGGTAGAACTACCTACGAGCAGTACTTC.

The CDR3 DNA is TGCGCCAGCAGCAGACAGGCCCCGGGCAATGAGCAGTTCTTC. The encoded protein is CASSRQAPGNEQFF. The chain employs TRBV10-1 and TRBJ2-1; weak D call: TRBD1 (6 bases). This CDR3 is 14 amino acids long. With 6 bases removed from V and 6 bases from J, the gap between germline ends came to 15 bases. Germline loops: CDR1 WNHNN, CDR2 SYGVQD (reference sequence).

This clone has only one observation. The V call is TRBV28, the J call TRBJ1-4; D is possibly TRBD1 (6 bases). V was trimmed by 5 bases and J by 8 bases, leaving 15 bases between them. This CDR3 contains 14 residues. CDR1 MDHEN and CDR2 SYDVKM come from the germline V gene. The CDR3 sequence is CASSPQGVSEKLFF. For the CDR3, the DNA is TGTGCCAGCAGTCCACAGGGTGTGAGCGAAAAACTGTTTTTT.

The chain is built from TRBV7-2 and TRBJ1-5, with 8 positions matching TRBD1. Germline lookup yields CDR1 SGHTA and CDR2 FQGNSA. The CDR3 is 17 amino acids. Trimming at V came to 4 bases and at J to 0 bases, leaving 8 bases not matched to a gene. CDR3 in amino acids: CASSSGQGAISNQPQHF. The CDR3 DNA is TGTGCCAGCAGCTCAGGACAGGGAGCTATTAGCAATCAGCCCCAGCATTTT.

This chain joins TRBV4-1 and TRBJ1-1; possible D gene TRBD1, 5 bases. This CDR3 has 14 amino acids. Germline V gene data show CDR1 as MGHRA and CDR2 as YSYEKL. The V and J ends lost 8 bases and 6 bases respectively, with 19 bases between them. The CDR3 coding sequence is TGCGCCAGCGCTCTCAGGGAGGGTCCCTCTGAAGCTTTCTTT. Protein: CASALREGPSEAFF.